This TCR beta chain was sequenced during a study of Ad26.COV2.S vaccination and SARS-CoV-2 variants. This table comes from immunoSEQ multiplex PCR, and its TCRdb copy is limited to in-frame clones, with some not included. The sample has some 410,000 clones; about 90% are singletons. As for treatment: some 19 received Ad26.COV2.S at low or high dose, single or two shots; several received placebo; per-sample allocation not given. After the first vaccine or placebo injection, samples were drawn on day 63. After removal of 3 bases from V and 7 bases from J, the junction contained 8 bases not matched to a gene. Germline V gene data show CDR1 as SGHDT and CDR2 as YYEEEE. The CDR3 covers 14 residues.

The clonotype was recovered from a person aged 18-60 years who received the Ad26.COV2.S COVID-19 vaccine or a placebo. The input for sequencing was peripheral blood, taken in a trial of Ad26.COV2.S vaccine versus placebo. J is TRBJ2-7 and V is TRBV5-6, with 9 positions matching TRBD1. The CDR3 nucleotides are TGTGCCAGCAGCTACCGGGACAGGGATTATGAGCAGTACTTC. This translates into CASSYRDRDYEQYF.